This T cell receptor (beta chain) was sequenced during a study of blood T cell repertoires in COVID-19. Overall study: Samples representing acute and convalescent COVID-19 were sourced from the United States, Italy and Spain. PBMCs, B-cell-depleted T cells, or T cells provided the cDNA or gDNA that made up the material.

Germline CDR1 and CDR2: LGHNA and YNFKEQ. The CDR3 covers 15 residues. V lost 11 bases to trimming and J lost 10 bases; unmatched junction nucleotides: 19. Per the study methods: Estimated nucleated cell counts came from reference gene primer amplification. Assay used: immunoSEQ multiplex PCR; TCRdb lists only in-frame clones, some missing. V and J calls and clone size are given by that table; D and trimming were obtained from the DNA. Of over 150,000 clones in the sample, around 83% were seen once. This clone was seen a few times. This chain joins TRBV4-2 and TRBJ2-1; 8 positions agree with TRBD1. What was sequenced was peripheral blood. This receptor was taken from a man aged 35-49 years with acute or convalescent COVID-19. The CDR3: CASALNGQGAEEQFF. The DNA for the CDR3 is TGTGCCTCCGCTCTAAACGGGCAGGGGGCGGAAGAGCAGTTCTTC.